The 15 T cell receptor beta chains presented below share a single source sample, sequenced in a study of early T cells in non-severe SARS-CoV-2 infection. One entry per CDR3 protein, called by TCRdb with MiXCR from the 5' RACE reads. The sample carries 50,000 to 60,000 distinct CDR3 sequences, 10% recorded once. The material sequenced was whole blood. The receptor source for this set is an adult who was a healthcare worker with PCR-confirmed SARS-CoV-2 infection or an uninfected control (not recorded which).

The V call is TRBV7-2, the J call TRBJ2-1; weak D call: TRBD2 (5 bases). Per the germline V gene, CDR1 is SGHTA and CDR2 is FQGNSA. CDR3 length: 16 residues. Trimming took 1 base from V and 7 from J, leaving 17 bases between them. CDR3: CASSLVMRLAPNEQFF. As DNA, the CDR3 is TGTGCCAGCAGCTTAGTAATGCGGCTAGCTCCAAATGAGCAGTTCTTC.

This clonotype was detected a few times. The chain joins TRBV10-2 to TRBJ2-2; D might be TRBD2 (5 bases). The CDR3 spans 15 residues. The ends were cut back, 7 bases at V and 0 bases at J, with 12 bases in the middle. From germline, CDR1 is WSHSY and CDR2 SAAADI. The DNA for the CDR3 is TGCGCCAGCAAAGTGGGAGACGCGAACACCGGGGAGCTGTTTTTT. Residues: CASKVGDANTGELFF.

This clonotype was seen more than once but under ten times. CDR3 DNA sequence: TGTGCCAGCAGTCAAAAAGGACTAAGTCGATTCTCCTACGAGCAGTACTTC. Its protein product is CASSQKGLSRFSYEQYF. This chain joins TRBV27 and TRBJ2-7, with TRBD2 as a possible D gene (6 bases). CDR1 is MNHEY, CDR2 SMNVEV, per germline (reference sequence). Trimming stripped 5 bases from V and 0 bases from J, with 20 bases between. The CDR3 runs to 17 residues.

This clonotype was recorded a few times. The chain combines TRBV7-3 with TRBJ2-1; no reliable D call. V was cut by 4 bases and J by 0 bases, with 10 bases left in between. The CDR3 runs 15 residues. Germline V lookup: CDR1 SGHTA, CDR2 FQGTGA. CDR3 nucleotides: TGTGCCAGCAGCTCAGACTCGAGCTCCTACAATGAGCAGTTCTTC. Protein sequence: CASSSDSSSYNEQFF. The complete variable domain, with remaining parts taken from reference TRBV7-3 and TRBJ2-1, reads GAGVSQTPSNKVTEKGKYVELRCDPISGHTALYWYRQSLGQGPEFLIYFQGTGAADDSGLPNDRFFAVRPEGSVSTLKIQRTERGDSAVYLCASSSDSSSYNEQFFGPGTRLTVL.

Many counts were recorded for this clonotype. The chain recombines TRBV15 with TRBJ2-1, with TRBD1 matching 7 bases. CDR1 and CDR2 (germline): LNHNV, YYDKDF (reference sequence). V lost 4 bases and J lost 2; bases outside the gene matches: 5. This CDR3 region has 15 residues. CDR3 in amino acids: CATSIYRGPYNEQFF. In DNA form, the CDR3 reads TGTGCCACCAGCATCTACAGGGGTCCCTACAATGAGCAGTTCTTC.

This clonotype was counted ten times or more. The rearrangement uses TRBV25-1 and TRBJ1-5; TRBD1 is a possible D gene (5 bases). V gave up 7 bases and J gave up 6 bases, with 16 bases separating them. This CDR3 comprises 14 residues. Germline V lookup: CDR1 MGHDK, CDR2 SYGVNS. CDR3 in DNA: TGTGCCAGCAACGGGACGGCCAAAGGTCAGCCCCAGCATTTT. Translation gives CASNGTAKGQPQHF.

The table lists this clonotype with a few counts. J is TRBJ2-7 and V is TRBV6-1, with 8 bases matching TRBD1. Trimming at V came to 4 bases and at J to 2 bases, leaving 4 bases not matched to a gene. Germline V lookup: CDR1 MNHNS, CDR2 SASEGT. This CDR3 has 14 amino acids. CDR3: CASSADRGAYEQYF. The CDR3 DNA reads as TGTGCCAGCAGTGCCGACAGGGGTGCCTACGAGCAGTACTTC.

Only a few counts were recorded for this clonotype. The chain carries TRBV20-1 and TRBJ2-2; the match to TRBD1 covers 8 bases. CDR3 length equals 16 residues. CDR1 is DFQATT and CDR2 is SNEGSKA in the germline V gene (reference sequence). With V trimmed by 2 bases and J by 6 bases, 11 bases remained unmatched. CDR3 nucleotide sequence: TGCAGTGCTAGATGGGCCTTGACAGGGGAGTCCGGGGAGCTGTTTTTT. Translated: CSARWALTGESGELFF.

This clonotype has a count of ten or more. V gene TRBV20-1 combines with J gene TRBJ2-1, with TRBD1 matching 7 bases. The CDR3 is 16 residues long. Germline V gene lookup returns CDR1 DFQATT and CDR2 SNEGSKA (reference sequence). V gave up 7 bases and J gave up 0 bases; unmatched junction bases: 12. CDR3 in DNA: TGCAGTGGGGTGAAAATCCGGGACAGCTCCTACAATGAGCAGTTCTTC. This codes for CSGVKIRDSSYNEQFF.

Details on this clonotype: One end of the junction is discordant with germline, which a read error may explain. As DNA, the CDR3 is TGTGCTAGCAGCTTAGGTAGCGGGAGGACTCAAGAGACCCAGTACTTC. This gives the protein CASSLGSGRTQETQYF. The chain combines TRBV7-7 with TRBJ2-5; TRBD2 aligns across 10 bases. The CDR3 totals 16 residues. The germline CDR1 and CDR2 sequences are SSHAT and FNYEAQ (reference sequence). Using reference TRBV7-7 and TRBJ2-5 for the parts outside the CDR3, the full variable domain is GAGVSQSPRYKVTKRGQDVTLRCDPISSHATLYWYQQALGQGPEFLTYFNYEAQPDKSGLPSDRFSAERPEGSISTLTIQRTEQRDSAMYRCASSLGSGRTQETQYFGPGTRLLVL.

This clonotype was counted ten times or more. This chain connects TRBV19 to TRBJ2-3; D is ambiguous. The germline CDR1 and CDR2 sequences are LNHDA and SQIVND (reference sequence). CDR3 length equals 14 residues. The germline V and J ends were trimmed by 7 bases and 0 bases, with 11 bases remaining between them. CDR3 amino acids: CASNPQSSTDTQYF. The CDR3 DNA sequence: TGTGCCAGTAACCCCCAGTCTAGCACAGATACGCAGTATTTT. Together with reference TRBV19 and TRBJ2-3, the CDR3 gives the full variable domain: DGGITQSPKYLFRKEGQNVTLSCEQNLNHDAMYWYRQDPGQGLRLIYYSQIVNDFQKGDIAEGYSVSREKKESFPLTVTSAQKNPTAFYLCASNPQSSTDTQYFGPGTRLTVL.

The chain is built from TRBV7-8 and TRBJ2-1; 12 bases align to TRBD2. The CDR3 extends over 15 amino acids. The germline gives CDR1 SGHVS, CDR2 FQNEAQ. The J segment lost 0 bases and the V segment lost 6 bases, leaving 0 bases of the junction unmatched. CDR3: CASRTSGSSYNEQFF. In nucleotides, the CDR3 is TGTGCCAGCAGGACTAGCGGGAGCTCCTACAATGAGCAGTTCTTC.

The chain carries TRBV7-9 and TRBJ2-5, with 7 bases matching TRBD2. With 3 bases clipped from V and 5 bases from J, the junction kept 9 bases outside the gene matches. This CDR3 region has 15 residues. Per the germline V gene, CDR1 is SEHNR and CDR2 is FQNEAQ (reference sequence). The chain's CDR3 is CASSFIGGSGETQYF. The CDR3 region has the DNA TGTGCCAGCAGCTTCATTGGCGGGAGCGGGGAGACCCAGTACTTC.

This clonotype was detected a few times. This chain links TRBV18 with TRBJ2-7; TRBD1 might be the D (6 bases). CDR1 is KGHSH and CDR2 is LQKENI in the germline V gene. This CDR3 is 15 amino acids long. The V and J ends lost 1 base and 5 bases respectively, with 15 bases between them. CDR3 coding DNA: TGTGCCAGCTCACCACTAAACAGGGAGCTAGACGAGCAGTACTTC. Translated, it gives CASSPLNRELDEQYF.

This clonotype was counted a few times. This sequence joins TRBV14 and TRBJ2-3; 11 bases align to TRBD1. Germline values: CDR1 SGHDN, CDR2 FVKESK. The length of the CDR3 is 15 residues. The trim removed 4 bases at V and 5 bases at J, leaving 5 bases unmatched. Written as DNA, the CDR3 is TGTGCCAGCAGCCCGGGACAGGGGGTTCAAGATACGCAGTATTTT. Its protein product is CASSPGQGVQDTQYF. Together with reference TRBV14 and TRBJ2-3, the CDR3 gives the full variable domain: EAGVTQFPSHSVIEKGQTVTLRCDPISGHDNLYWYRRVMGKEIKFLLHFVKESKQDESGMPNNRFLAERTGGTYSTLKVQPAELEDSGVYFCASSPGQGVQDTQYFGPGTRLTVL.